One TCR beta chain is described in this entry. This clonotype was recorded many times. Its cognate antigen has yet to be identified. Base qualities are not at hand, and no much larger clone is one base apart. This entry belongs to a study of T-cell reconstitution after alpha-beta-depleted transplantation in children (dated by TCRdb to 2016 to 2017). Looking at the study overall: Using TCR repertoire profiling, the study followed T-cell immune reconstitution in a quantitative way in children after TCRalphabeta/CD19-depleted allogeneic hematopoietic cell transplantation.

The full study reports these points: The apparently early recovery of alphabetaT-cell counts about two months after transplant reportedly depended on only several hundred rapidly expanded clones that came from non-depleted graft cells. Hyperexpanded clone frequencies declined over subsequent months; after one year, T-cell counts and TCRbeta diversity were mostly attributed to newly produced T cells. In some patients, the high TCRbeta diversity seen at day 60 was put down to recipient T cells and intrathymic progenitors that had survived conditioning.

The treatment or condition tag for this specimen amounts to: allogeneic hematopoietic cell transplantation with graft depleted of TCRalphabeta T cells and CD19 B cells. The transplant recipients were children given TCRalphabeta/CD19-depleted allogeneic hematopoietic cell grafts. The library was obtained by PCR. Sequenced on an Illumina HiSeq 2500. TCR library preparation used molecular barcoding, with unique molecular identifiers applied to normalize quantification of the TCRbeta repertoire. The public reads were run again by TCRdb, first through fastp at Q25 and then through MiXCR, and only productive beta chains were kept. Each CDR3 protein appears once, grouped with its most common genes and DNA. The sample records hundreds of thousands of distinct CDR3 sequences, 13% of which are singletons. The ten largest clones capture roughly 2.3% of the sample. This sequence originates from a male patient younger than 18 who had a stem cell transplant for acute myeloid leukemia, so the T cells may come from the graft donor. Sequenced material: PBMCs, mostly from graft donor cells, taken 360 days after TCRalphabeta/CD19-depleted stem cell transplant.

For the CDR3, the sequence is CASSYSVGDTGELFF. Here is the DNA: TGCGCCAGCAGCTATTCCGTGGGAGACACCGGGGAGCTGTTTTTT. The sequence is built from TRBV5-1 and TRBJ2-2, and the D gene may be TRBD2, 5 bases matching. V loses 3 bases of germline sequence and J loses 3 bases, and the interval between the two ends is 12 bases. There are 15 amino acids in the CDR3, from cysteine to phenylalanine inclusive. Only the CDR3 region is kept as DNA, spanning 45 bases read in frame from base 1. The germline V gene sets CDR1 to SGHRS and CDR2 to YFSETQ.